This section outlines one TCR beta chain sequence together with its context. What it recognizes is unknown. CDR3 length: 16 amino acids. V dropped 4 bases and J dropped 0 bases, with 16 bases sitting between them. Germline CDR1 reads MDHEN; CDR2 reads SYDVKM. These data come from a study of cytomegalovirus exposure and HLA in healthy donors. On the study more broadly: A subsequent analysis reported that the 120 or so validation repertoires were produced on the same platform that had also been used for the approximately 700 first-cohort repertoires.

General study findings and limits: The classifier was said to identify cytomegalovirus status with high specificity and sensitivity. According to the study, roughly 160 TCR beta chains were cytomegalovirus-associated.

Libraries were prepared by immunoSEQ multiplex PCR; TCRdb keeps only in-frame clonotypes and omits some of them. The data hold some 60,000 clones, with around 96% observed a single time. The receptor was isolated from a young man in good health and CMV-seronegative. The V gene is TRBV28, the J gene TRBJ2-7; D possibly corresponds to TRBD1 (5 bases). The sequencing sample was made of PBMCs. The CDR3 DNA reads TGTGCCAGCAGTTCAGGACGGCACAGGAGCTCCTACGAGCAGTACTTC. It encodes CASSSGRHRSSYEQYF.